These 19 T cell receptor beta chains came from one sample sequenced in a study of CD8 T cells in Susac syndrome (dated by TCRdb to about 2019). The library was obtained by the immunoSEQ multiplex PCR assay. RNA was extracted using the RNeasy kit, and roughly 0.5 to 1 ug of the RNA was reverse transcribed with random hexamers. TCRdb's own reprocessing of the public reads used fastp at Q25 and MiXCR and kept productive beta chains. Entries that share a CDR3 protein sequence are merged under the most common genes and DNA. A total of 400,000 to 550,000 distinct CDR3 sequences appear in this sample, approximately 85% of them only once. Around 0.12% of the sample goes to the ten largest clones. The sample taken for sequencing was CD8+ T cells from PBMCs. The receptor source for this set is a human donor with multiple sclerosis.

This clonotype has more than one count but fewer than ten. The chain is built from TRBV7-6 and TRBJ2-2, with 11 bases matching TRBD1. CDR3 length: 15 residues. J gave up 2 bases and V 4 bases, and 0 bases lay outside the gene matches. Per the germline V gene, CDR1 is SGHVS and CDR2 is FNYEAQ. DNA of the CDR3: TGTGCCAGCAGCTGGACAGGGGGCAACACCGGGGAGCTGTTTTTT. Encoded protein: CASSWTGGNTGELFF.

The chain carries TRBV2 and TRBJ2-7; TRBD1 is a possible D gene (6 bases). Trimming removed 8 bases at V and 3 bases at J, with 20 bases between. The germline CDR1 and CDR2 sequences are SNHLY and FYNNEI. The CDR3 loop spans 15 amino acids. The CDR3 nucleotides are TGTGCCAGCTGGGACCCGGGACATAGATTCTACGAGCAGTACTTC. Protein product: CASWDPGHRFYEQYF.

J is TRBJ2-1 and V is TRBV29-1; tentative D call: TRBD2 (5 bases). The CDR3 has 12 amino acids. Germline V lookup: CDR1 SQVTM, CDR2 ANQGSEA. With 8 bases removed from V and 6 bases from J, the gap between germline ends came to 14 bases. The CDR3 DNA follows: TGCAGCACATCACTAGGGCCCAATGAGCAGTTCTTC. Its protein is CSTSLGPNEQFF.

In DNA, the CDR3 is TGCAGCGTTGTTGGGAGGGCCTACGAGCAGTACTTC. It encodes CSVVGRAYEQYF. This chain joins TRBV29-1 and TRBJ2-7, with 7 bases lining up with TRBD2. Losses at the gene ends were 4 bases for V and 2 bases for J; bases not matched to a gene: 2. Germline V gene sequence: CDR1 SQVTM, CDR2 ANQGSEA. The CDR3 is 12 amino acids.

The rearrangement uses TRBV2 and TRBJ2-7, with 11 bases fitting TRBD2. V trimming: 2 bases; J trimming: 5 bases; junction bases outside the gene matches: 8. The V gene's germline CDR1 is SNHLY and CDR2 FYNNEI. The CDR3 length is 16 residues. CDR3 sequence: CASSEPSGGTFHEQYF. Here the CDR3 DNA reads TGTGCCAGCAGTGAACCTAGCGGGGGGACGTTTCACGAGCAGTACTTC.

The CDR3: CAWSSGGSTNEKLFF. Here the CDR3 DNA reads TGTGCCTGGAGTTCCGGGGGATCAACTAATGAAAAACTGTTTTTT. The chain employs TRBV30 and TRBJ1-4; TRBD1 might be the D (5 bases). Germline V gene lookup returns CDR1 GTSNPN and CDR2 SVGIG (reference sequence). The CDR3 contains 15 residues. V lost 2 bases and J lost 0, with 10 bases in between.

V gene TRBV4-1 combines with J gene TRBJ2-3; the D gene is possibly TRBD1 (5 bases). In germline, CDR1 is MGHRA, CDR2 YSYEKL. The germline V and J ends were trimmed by 0 bases and 11 bases, with 12 bases remaining between them. The CDR3 has 13 residues. The CDR3 spells CASSQEGAALQYF. CDR3 coding DNA: TGCGCCAGCAGCCAAGAAGGGGCAGCTCTGCAGTATTTT.

The genes are TRBV20-1 and TRBJ1-5; 7 bases line up with TRBD1. V lost 1 base, J lost 6 bases, and 6 bases stayed unmatched. The germline gives CDR1 DFQATT, CDR2 SNEGSKA (reference sequence). This CDR3 is built from 14 residues. The CDR3 bases are TGCAGTGCTAGAGGACAGGGACCCAGTCAGCCCCAGCATTTT. This translates into CSARGQGPSQPQHF.

The rearrangement uses TRBV19 and TRBJ1-1, with D hard to call. CDR3 length equals 13 residues. Germline CDR1 is LNHDA and CDR2 is SQIVND (reference sequence). The V end was cut by 5 bases, the J end by 0 bases, with 7 bases between. CDR3 sequence reads: CASSPDMNTEAFF. DNA of the CDR3: TGTGCCAGTAGTCCAGATATGAACACTGAAGCTTTCTTT.

This chain links TRBV7-9 with TRBJ2-5, with TRBD1 matching 10 bases. CDR1 is SEHNR and CDR2 is FQNEAQ in the germline V gene (reference sequence). The V gene end was trimmed by 1 base and the J gene end by 5 bases; junction bases not matched to a gene: 4. The length of the CDR3 is 15 residues. The CDR3 protein is CASSLGQGAWETQYF. For the CDR3, the DNA is TGTGCCAGCAGCTTAGGACAGGGGGCCTGGGAGACCCAGTACTTC.

This chain links TRBV12-3 or TRBV12-4 with TRBJ2-5; D might be TRBD2 (7 bases). There are 14 residues in the CDR3. Trimming shortened V by 7 bases and J by 4 bases, and 16 bases separated the two germline ends. The CDR3 sequence: CASKGGTSLETQYF. The CDR3, as DNA: TGTGCCAGCAAGGGAGGGACATCTCTAGAGACCCAGTACTTC.

This clonotype has a single count. The rearrangement links TRBV6-1 to TRBJ2-7; D perhaps matches TRBD2 (5 bases). There are 13 residues in the CDR3. V was cut by 6 bases and J by 6 bases, with 15 bases left in between. Germline V gene sequence: CDR1 MNHNS, CDR2 SASEGT. CDR3 amino acids: CASSPTGVGEQYF. The CDR3 DNA follows: TGTGCCAGCAGCCCCACCGGGGTCGGCGAGCAGTACTTC.

This clonotype is a singleton in its sample. The chain employs TRBV19 and TRBJ2-7; possibly TRBD1 for D (6 bases). The germline V gene has CDR1 LNHDA and CDR2 SQIVND (reference sequence). The CDR3 consists of 12 residues. V was cut by 5 bases and J by 6 bases, with 11 bases left in between. The CDR3 DNA reads as TGTGCCAGTAGTCCTACAGGGCGCGAGCAGTACTTC. Translating it yields CASSPTGREQYF.

V gene TRBV7-8 combines with J gene TRBJ2-3; D is uncertain. CDR3 length: 16 amino acids. Germline assignment: CDR1 SGHVS and CDR2 FQNEAQ. With 1 base removed from V and 7 bases from J, the gap between germline ends came to 18 bases. CDR3 nucleotide sequence: TGTGCCAGCAGCTTAGATGTGACGGCCCTCACGAATACGCAGTATTTT. Residues: CASSLDVTALTNTQYF.

This clonotype occurred a few times. The chain couples TRBV27 to TRBJ2-2; unclear D gene. From germline, CDR1 is MNHEY and CDR2 SMNVEV (reference sequence). The CDR3 is 14 amino acids. Trimming pared 6 bases from V and 3 bases from J, leaving 11 bases between. The CDR3 nucleotides are TGTGCCAGCAGCCGGACGTCAGACACCGGGGAGCTGTTTTTT. This translates into CASSRTSDTGELFF.

The chain employs TRBV4-1 and TRBJ1-4; unclear D gene. The germline V and J ends were trimmed by 4 bases and 7 bases, with 7 bases remaining between them. CDR1 is MGHRA and CDR2 is YSYEKL in the germline V gene. The CDR3 loop spans 12 amino acids. CDR3 nucleotides: TGCGCCAGCAGCCCCGAAAGTGAAAAACTGTTTTTT. Its protein product is CASSPESEKLFF.

The rearrangement joins TRBV4-1 to TRBJ2-7; 15 bases are shared with TRBD2. The germline V gene has CDR1 MGHRA and CDR2 YSYEKL. The length of the CDR3 is 17 residues. V lost 3 bases to trimming and J lost 3 bases; unmatched junction nucleotides: 6. CDR3 protein: CASSQIGGLAGGYEQYF. The CDR3 nucleotides read TGCGCCAGCAGCCAGATTGGGGGACTAGCGGGGGGCTACGAGCAGTACTTC.

The gene calls are TRBV28 and TRBJ2-5; 8 positions agree with TRBD2. Trimming took 3 bases from V and 3 from J; bases not matched to a gene: 15. Germline CDR1 reads MDHEN; CDR2 reads SYDVKM. The CDR3 has 18 amino acids. CDR3 bases: TGTGCCAGCAGTTTTGGGACTAGAGGCCTCTCCACCAAAGAGACCCAGTACTTC. Amino acid sequence: CASSFGTRGLSTKETQYF.

The genes are TRBV4-1 and TRBJ1-1, with D hard to call. Trimming cost V 0 bases and J 5 bases, with 13 bases left between them. CDR3 size: 15 residues. Germline CDR1 is MGHRA and CDR2 is YSYEKL. The CDR3 DNA reads as TGCGCCAGCAGCCAAGACCGGGCGGGTGAAACTGAAGCTTTCTTT. Its translation: CASSQDRAGETEAFF.